The 3 T cell receptor beta chains given below trace back to one sample, sequenced in a study of cytomegalovirus exposure and HLA in healthy donors. The PCR made use of 60 Vbeta and 13 Jbeta primers. Assay used: immunoSEQ multiplex PCR; TCRdb lists only in-frame clones, some missing. The sample holds 84,000 or so clones, under 85% seen once. Sequencing input: PBMCs. The receptors here all came from a boy aged 5-17 years in good health and CMV-seronegative.

This rearrangement joins TRBV28 to TRBJ2-7, with D perhaps TRBD2 (6 bases). V was clipped by 6 bases and J by 0 bases, with 15 bases between them. Germline V lookup: CDR1 MDHEN, CDR2 SYDVKM. The CDR3 is 15 amino acids. Here the CDR3 DNA reads TGTGCCAGCAGGCCTTCAGGAGGGAGCTCCTACGAGCAGTACTTC. The encoded protein is CASRPSGGSSYEQYF.

This clone has a handful of counts. The rearrangement uses TRBV5-1 and TRBJ1-4, with 7 bases matching TRBD1. CDR1 and CDR2 (germline): SGHRS, YFSETQ. The trim removed 5 bases at V and 4 bases at J, leaving 5 bases unmatched. The CDR3 length is 14 residues. Here the CDR3 DNA reads TGCGCCAGCAGACAGGGGCGGGGTAATGAAAAACTGTTTTTT. It is translated as CASRQGRGNEKLFF.

This chain links TRBV5-1 with TRBJ2-3; 7 nucleotides match TRBD2. Germline V gives CDR1 SGHRS, CDR2 YFSETQ. V gave up 4 bases and J gave up 4 bases; unmatched junction bases: 6. The length of the CDR3 is 14 residues. The DNA of the CDR3 is TGCGCCAGCAGCCTAGGTGCGGGAGCAGATACGCAGTATTTT. Protein: CASSLGAGADTQYF.